This T cell receptor beta chain came from a study of CD8 T cells in ankylosing spondylitis. General study findings and limits: Seemingly characteristic of ankylosing spondylitis blood was a TCR beta motif consisting of roughly 8 highly homologous variants. According to the report, clones linked to the disease were significantly enriched in matched synovial fluid samples taken from ankylosing spondylitis patients. Existing reports had already noted some motif variants in reactive arthritis synovial fluid and blood.

MiXCR, run by TCRdb on the 5' RACE reads, gives a single entry per CDR3 protein. The table includes a few hundred thousand distinct CDR3 sequences, about a fifth detected once. In germline, CDR1 is MNHEY, CDR2 SVGAGI. J gave up 1 base and V 7 bases, and 3 bases lay outside the gene matches. This CDR3 spans 14 amino acids. There are many counts of this clonotype. Its matching antigen is unknown. The sequenced sample was blood, either unsorted or a sorted T cell fraction (not recorded which). The rearrangement links TRBV6-5 to TRBJ2-2; 7 positions agree with TRBD1. The clonotype comes from a female donor with ankylosing spondylitis or in good health (not recorded which). This CDR3 is CASTRQGNTGELFF. CDR3 in DNA: TGTGCCAGCACACGACAGGGGAACACCGGGGAGCTGTTTTTT.